The source of this T cell receptor beta chain is a study of T cell responses to AZD1222 COVID-19 vaccine. Broader study findings: Donors were mostly white British, more females; clonal diversity possibly underestimated. Baseline seropositives among AZD1222 recipients totaled only five to seven. Rises in breadth and depth of Spike-specific TCRs came after two AZD1222 doses.

Trimming removed 3 bases at V and 0 bases at J, with 23 bases between. This CDR3 has 20 residues. A word on this clone: Its antigen is currently unknown.

Only in-frame clones appear in the TCRdb table, and some are missing; sequencing was by immunoSEQ multiplex PCR. This sample yields about 99,000 clones, of which around nine tenths are seen a single time; approximately 11% belongs to the top ten. The chain is built from TRBV23-1 and TRBJ1-4; D might be TRBD1 (5 bases). TRBV23-1 is an open reading frame, and its role is uncertain. The specimen was peripheral blood, collected on day 0 of AZD1222 vaccination. This clonotype was obtained from an adult in good health. CDR3 loop: CASSHGAYPRVEATNEKLFF. The CDR3 nucleotides are TGCGCCAGCAGTCACGGGGCGTACCCCCGAGTGGAGGCAACTAATGAAAAACTGTTTTTT.